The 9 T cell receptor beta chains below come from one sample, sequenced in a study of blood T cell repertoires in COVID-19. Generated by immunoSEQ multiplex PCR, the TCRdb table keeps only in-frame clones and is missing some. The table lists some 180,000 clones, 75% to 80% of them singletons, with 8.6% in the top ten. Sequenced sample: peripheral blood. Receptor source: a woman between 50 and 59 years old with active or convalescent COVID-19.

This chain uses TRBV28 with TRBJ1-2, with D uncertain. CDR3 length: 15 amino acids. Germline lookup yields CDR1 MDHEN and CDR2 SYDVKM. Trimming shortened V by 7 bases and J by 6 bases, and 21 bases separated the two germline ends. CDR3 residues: CASTMGAKFSNGYTF. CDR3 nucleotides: TGTGCCAGCACCATGGGAGCGAAATTCTCAAATGGCTACACCTTC.

CDR3 DNA: TGTGCCAGCAGCTTAGCGCGCTCGCCTACGCAGTATTTT. Its translation: CASSLARSPTQYF. The V and J genes are TRBV7-2 and TRBJ2-3; D is undetermined. From germline, CDR1 is SGHTA and CDR2 FQGNSA. Trimming stripped 0 bases from V and 8 bases from J, with 9 bases between. The CDR3 is made up of 13 amino acids.

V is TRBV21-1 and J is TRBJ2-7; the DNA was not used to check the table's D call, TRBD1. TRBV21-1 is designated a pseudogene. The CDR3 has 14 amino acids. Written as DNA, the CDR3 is TGTGCCAGCAGCATGGACAGGCGAACCTACGAGCAGTACTTC. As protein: CASSMDRRTYEQYF.

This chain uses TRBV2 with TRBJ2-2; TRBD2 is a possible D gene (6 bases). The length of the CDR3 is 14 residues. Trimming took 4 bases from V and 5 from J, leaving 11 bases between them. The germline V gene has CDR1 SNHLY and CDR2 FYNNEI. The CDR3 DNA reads TGTGCCAGCAGTGTTGTAGCGGCGACCGGGGAGCTGTTTTTT. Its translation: CASSVVAATGELFF.

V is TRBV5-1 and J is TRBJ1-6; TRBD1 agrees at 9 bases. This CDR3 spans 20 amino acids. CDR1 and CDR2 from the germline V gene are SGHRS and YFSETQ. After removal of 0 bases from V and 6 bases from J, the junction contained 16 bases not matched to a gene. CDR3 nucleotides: TGCGCCAGCAGCTTGGGGGCTCAGACAGGGGGTAAAAAGGGTAATTCACCCCTCCACTTT. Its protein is CASSLGAQTGGKKGNSPLHF.

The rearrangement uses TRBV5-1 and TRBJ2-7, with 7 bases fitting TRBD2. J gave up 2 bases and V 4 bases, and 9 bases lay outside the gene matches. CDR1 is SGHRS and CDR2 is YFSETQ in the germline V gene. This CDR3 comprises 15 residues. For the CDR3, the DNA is TGCGCCAGCAGCCCTGAGACGGGACTACCCTACGAGCAGTACTTC. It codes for CASSPETGLPYEQYF.

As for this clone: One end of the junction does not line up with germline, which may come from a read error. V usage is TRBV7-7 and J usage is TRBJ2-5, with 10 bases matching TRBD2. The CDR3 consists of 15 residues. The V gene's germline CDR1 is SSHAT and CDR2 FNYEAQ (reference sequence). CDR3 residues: CASSLAGGRQETQYF. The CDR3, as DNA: TGTGCTAGCAGCTTAGCGGGGGGTCGACAAGAGACCCAGTACTTC.

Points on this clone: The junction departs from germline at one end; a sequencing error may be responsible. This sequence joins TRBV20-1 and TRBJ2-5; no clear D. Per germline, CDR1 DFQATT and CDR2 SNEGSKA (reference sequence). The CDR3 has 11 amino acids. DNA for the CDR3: TGCAGTGCTAGAGATCAAGAGCCCCAGTACTTC. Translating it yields CSARDQEPQYF.

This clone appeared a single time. CDR3 in amino acids: CASSLEGSGAGNEQFF. CDR3 sequence (DNA): TGCGCCAGCAGCTTGGAGGGTAGCGGGGCTGGGAATGAGCAGTTCTTC. The chain combines TRBV5-1 with TRBJ2-1; 8 nucleotides agree with TRBD2. Germline CDR1 is SGHRS and CDR2 is YFSETQ. Trimming cost V 0 bases and J 7 bases; bases outside gene matches: 9. The CDR3 runs 16 residues.